This T cell receptor (beta chain) derives from a study of T cells in Graves' hyperthyroidism and ophthalmopathy. The germline V gene has CDR1 SEHNR and CDR2 FQNEAQ (reference sequence). The junction had 7 bases not matched to a gene; V was cut back by 6 bases and J by 5 bases. This CDR3 is 14 amino acids long. This clonotype was seen more than once but under ten times. TCR beta CDR3 region amplification was performed from RNA transcripts. An initial round of RT-PCR targeting the TCR CDR3 relied on the HTBI primer set. TCRdb reprocessed the multiplex PCR reads via MiXCR and lists one record per CDR3 protein. The sample has hundreds of thousands of distinct CDR3 sequences, 45% seen once.

Sequencing was performed on peripheral blood or thyroid tissue (not recorded which). The sequence was collected from an adult man with Graves' disease, either hyperthyroidism or ophthalmopathy (not recorded which). V gene TRBV7-9 combines with J gene TRBJ2-7; TRBD2 matches at 10 bases. CDR3 coding DNA: TGTGCCAGCAGTTACGGTCTAGCGGGAGACGAGCAGTACTTC. It codes for CASSYGLAGDEQYF.